This T cell receptor beta chain was found in a study of cytomegalovirus exposure and HLA in healthy donors. PCR employed 60 Vbeta and 13 Jbeta primers. Assay used: immunoSEQ multiplex PCR; TCRdb lists only in-frame clones, some missing. The sample shows roughly 200,000 clones, around 90% of them seen only once. The germline CDR1 and CDR2 sequences are MGHRA and YSYEKL. The CDR3 covers 14 residues. The chain recombines TRBV4-1 with TRBJ2-5; tentatively, D is TRBD2 (5 bases). The end of the DNA is better explained by TRBJ2-7, so the J call may be wrong. The sequence came from a boy younger than 10 in good health and CMV-seronegative. The material sequenced was PBMCs. In DNA form, the CDR3 reads TGCGCCAGCAGCCAAGAGGGGAGTCGAGACGAGCAGTACTTC. It is translated as CASSQEGSRDEQYF.